This T cell receptor (beta chain) came from a study of siplizumab effects on memory and regulatory T cells. Sequencing used immunoSEQ multiplex PCR; TCRdb keeps in-frame clones, though not all of them. Seen here are 110,000 or so clones, 92% observed once, and the top ten hold 0.65% to 0.9%. CDR1 and CDR2 from the germline V gene are DFQATT and SNEGSKA (reference sequence). The CDR3 runs 11 residues. V was shortened by 0 bases and J by 5 bases, with 4 bases between the two germline ends. The study, taken as a whole, reports: Significantly reduced by siplizumab was the cumulative frequency of alloreactive sequences, namely those traceable to unstimulated CD4+ memory cells.

A remark on this clone: What it binds is unknown. Other DNA sequences in the same sample also yield this CDR3.

Input material: Tregs sorted from blood. This clonotype was obtained from a human donor in good health. The chain is built from TRBV20-1 and TRBJ2-5; no clear D. Here the CDR3 DNA reads TGCAGTGCTAGAGATCTGGAGACCCAGTACTTC. Translated, it gives CSARDLETQYF.